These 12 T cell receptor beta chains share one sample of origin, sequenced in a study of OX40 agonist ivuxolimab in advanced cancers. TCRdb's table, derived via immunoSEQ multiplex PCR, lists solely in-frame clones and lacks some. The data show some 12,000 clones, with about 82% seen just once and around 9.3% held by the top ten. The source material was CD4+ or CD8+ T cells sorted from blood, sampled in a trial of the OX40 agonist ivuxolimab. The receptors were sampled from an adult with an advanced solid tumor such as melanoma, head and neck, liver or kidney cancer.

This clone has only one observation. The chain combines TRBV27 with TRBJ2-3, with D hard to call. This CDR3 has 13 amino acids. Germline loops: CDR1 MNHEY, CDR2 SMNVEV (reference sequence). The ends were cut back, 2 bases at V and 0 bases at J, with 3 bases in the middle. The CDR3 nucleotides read TGTGCCAGCAGTTTAGGGAGCACAGATACGCAGTATTTT. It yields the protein CASSLGSTDTQYF.

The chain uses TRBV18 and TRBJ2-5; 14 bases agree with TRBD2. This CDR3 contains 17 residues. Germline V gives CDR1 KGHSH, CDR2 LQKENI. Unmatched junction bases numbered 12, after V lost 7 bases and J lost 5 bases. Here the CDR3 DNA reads TGTGCCAGCTACCCGCAGGGACTAGCGGGAGATTGGGAGACCCAGTACTTC. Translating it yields CASYPQGLAGDWETQYF.

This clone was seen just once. This CDR3 is CASSKARGTGGLCGDTQYF. For the CDR3, the DNA is TGTGCCAGCAGCAAAGCGCGAGGGACAGGGGGCCTCTGTGGAGATACGCAGTATTTT. The rearrangement links TRBV21-1 to TRBJ2-3; the table names TRBD1, a call not compared with the DNA. TRBV21-1 is a known pseudogene. The CDR3 contains 19 residues.

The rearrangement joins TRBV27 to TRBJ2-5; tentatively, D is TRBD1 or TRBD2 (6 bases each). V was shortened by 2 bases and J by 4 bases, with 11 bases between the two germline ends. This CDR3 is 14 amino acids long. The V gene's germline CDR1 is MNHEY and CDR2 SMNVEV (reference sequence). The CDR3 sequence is CASSLIQGGETQYF. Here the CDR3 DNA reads TGTGCCAGCAGTTTAATACAGGGAGGAGAGACCCAGTACTTC.

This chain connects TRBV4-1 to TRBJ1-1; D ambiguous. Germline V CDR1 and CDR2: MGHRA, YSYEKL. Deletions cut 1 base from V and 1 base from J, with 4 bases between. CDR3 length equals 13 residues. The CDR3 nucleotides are TGCGCCAGCAGCCAAGGGAAGAACACTGAAGCTTTCTTT. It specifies CASSQGKNTEAFF.

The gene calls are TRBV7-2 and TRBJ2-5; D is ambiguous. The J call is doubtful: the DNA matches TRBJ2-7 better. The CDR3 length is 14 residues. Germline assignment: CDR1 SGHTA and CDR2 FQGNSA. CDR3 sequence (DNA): TGTGCCAGCAGCTTCCAGCAGGATCACTACGAGCAGTACTTC. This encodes CASSFQQDHYEQYF.

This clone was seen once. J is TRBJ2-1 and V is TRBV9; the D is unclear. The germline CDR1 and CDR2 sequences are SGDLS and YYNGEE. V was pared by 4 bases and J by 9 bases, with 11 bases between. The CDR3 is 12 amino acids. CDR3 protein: CASSLSRGEQFF. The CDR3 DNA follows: TGTGCCAGCAGCCTATCCCGCGGTGAGCAGTTCTTC.

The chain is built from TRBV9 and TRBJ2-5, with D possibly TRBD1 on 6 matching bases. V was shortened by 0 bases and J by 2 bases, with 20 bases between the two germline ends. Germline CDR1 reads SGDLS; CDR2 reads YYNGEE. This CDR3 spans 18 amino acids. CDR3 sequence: CASSVGMGHLGLQETQYF. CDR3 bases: TGTGCCAGCAGCGTAGGGATGGGACACCTGGGCTTACAAGAGACCCAGTACTTC.

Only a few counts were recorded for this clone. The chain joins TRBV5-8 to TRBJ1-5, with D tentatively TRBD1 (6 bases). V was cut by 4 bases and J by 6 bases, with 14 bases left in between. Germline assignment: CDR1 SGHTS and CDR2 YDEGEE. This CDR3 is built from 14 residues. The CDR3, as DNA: TGTGCCAGCAGCGAGGGGGGCTTCGGTCAGCCCCAGCATTTT. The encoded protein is CASSEGGFGQPQHF.

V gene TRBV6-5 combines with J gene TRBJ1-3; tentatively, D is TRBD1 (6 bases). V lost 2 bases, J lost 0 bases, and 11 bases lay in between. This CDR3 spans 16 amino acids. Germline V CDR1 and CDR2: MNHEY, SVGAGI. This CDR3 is CASSYGRGYSGNTIYF. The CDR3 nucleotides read TGTGCCAGCAGTTACGGCAGGGGTTACTCTGGAAACACCATATATTTT.

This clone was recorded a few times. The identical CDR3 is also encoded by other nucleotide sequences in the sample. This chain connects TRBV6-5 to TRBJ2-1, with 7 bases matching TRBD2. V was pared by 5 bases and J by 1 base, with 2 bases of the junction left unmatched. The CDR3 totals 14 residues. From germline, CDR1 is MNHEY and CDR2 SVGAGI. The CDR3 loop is CASSLRESYNEQFF. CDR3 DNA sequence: TGTGCCAGCAGTCTGCGGGAGTCCTACAATGAGCAGTTCTTC.

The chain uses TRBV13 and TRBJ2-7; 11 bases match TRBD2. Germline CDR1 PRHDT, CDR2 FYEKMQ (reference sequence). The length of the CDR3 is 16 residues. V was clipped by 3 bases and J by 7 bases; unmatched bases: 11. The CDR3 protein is CASSLTSGASSGEQYF. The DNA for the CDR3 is TGTGCCAGCAGCTTGACTAGCGGGGCCTCCTCGGGAGAGCAGTACTTC.